One sample yielded the 32 T cell receptor beta chains listed below, sequenced in a study of shared clonotypes between healthy human individuals. Produced via immunoSEQ multiplex PCR; TCRdb's table is partial and in-frame only. The sample has about 580,000 clones; 95% to 98% are singletons. Only CD45RO-negative cells positively selected for CCR7 counted as naive CD8 cells, so terminally differentiated effector memory CD45RA+ cells were excluded. The sequencing sample was made of naive CD8+ T cells sorted from blood. The receptors were gathered from a man younger than 40 in good health.

The chain is built from TRBV7-9 and TRBJ1-1; D remains unclear. The CDR3 contains 14 residues. Germline V gene data show CDR1 as SEHNR and CDR2 as FQNEAQ (reference sequence). Trimming removed 4 bases from V and 0 bases from J, with 9 bases in between. The CDR3 nucleotides are TGTGCCAGCAGCTCCCAGCCCATGAACACTGAAGCTTTCTTT. It specifies CASSSQPMNTEAFF.

The chain joins TRBV5-4 to TRBJ2-3, with 9 bases lining up with TRBD1. J gave up 4 bases and V 4 bases, and 4 bases lay outside the gene matches. CDR1 and CDR2 (germline): SGHNT, YYREEE (reference sequence). This CDR3 has 14 residues. The CDR3 coding sequence is TGTGCCAGCAGCCTTCGACAGGGGGCAGATACGCAGTATTTT. Its protein product is CASSLRQGADTQYF.

This rearrangement joins TRBV28 to TRBJ1-5; TRBD1 matches at 8 bases. CDR3 length equals 19 residues. Germline V CDR1 and CDR2: MDHEN, SYDVKM. V dropped 3 bases and J dropped 1; count of bases not matched to a gene: 14. The CDR3 DNA reads as TGTGCCAGCAGTTTTGACAGGGGCATGGTGGGCCGGAGCAATCAGCCCCAGCATTTT. Translating it yields CASSFDRGMVGRSNQPQHF.

The rearrangement uses TRBV4-1 and TRBJ2-3; 10 nucleotides align to TRBD2. This CDR3 has 16 amino acids. V dropped 0 bases and J dropped 2; count of bases not matched to a gene: 2. Germline V gene lookup returns CDR1 MGHRA and CDR2 YSYEKL. The CDR3 sequence: CASSQDTSGVTDTQYF. As DNA, the CDR3 is TGCGCCAGCAGCCAAGACACTAGCGGGGTCACAGATACGCAGTATTTT.

The chain is built from TRBV15 and TRBJ2-7; 11 bases fit TRBD2. CDR3 length equals 16 residues. V gave up 9 bases and J gave up 6 bases; unmatched junction bases: 16. Germline CDR1 LNHNV, CDR2 YYDKDF (reference sequence). CDR3 nucleotides: TGTGCCACGGCAGCAGGAGGACTAGCGGGCCCCCTCGAGCAGTACTTC. This translates into CATAAGGLAGPLEQYF.

Details on this clone: This specimen includes other DNA sequences encoding the same CDR3. The V call is TRBV9, the J call TRBJ1-1, with a possible D match to TRBD1 (6 bases). Germline CDR1 SGDLS, CDR2 YYNGEE. CDR3 length: 13 amino acids. The V end lost 0 bases, the J end lost 4 bases, and 7 bases lay between the germline ends. Written as DNA, the CDR3 is TGTGCCAGCAGCGTAGGGGGGGCCACTGAAGCTTTCTTT. It encodes CASSVGGATEAFF.

CDR3 region: CASSLLDSNYGYTF. In DNA form, the CDR3 reads TGTGCCAGCAGTCTACTAGACTCTAACTATGGCTACACCTTC. The gene calls are TRBV27 and TRBJ1-2; D is undetermined. The V gene lost 5 bases and the J gene lost 0 bases, with 10 bases spanning the gap. The CDR3 totals 14 residues. Germline CDR1 MNHEY, CDR2 SMNVEV (reference sequence).

This clone was seen once. The gene calls are TRBV23-1 and TRBJ2-7, with TRBD2 matching over 15 bases. TRBV23-1 is known as an ORF, though its function is uncertain. The length of the CDR3 is 17 residues. The ends lost 3 bases at V and 5 bases at J; junction bases unmatched: 8. CDR3: CASSHGQGLAGGHEQYF. Here the CDR3 DNA reads TGCGCCAGCAGTCACGGGCAGGGACTAGCGGGAGGACACGAGCAGTACTTC.

V gene TRBV7-8 combines with J gene TRBJ2-2; 11 bases align to TRBD2. The CDR3 is 18 amino acids. CDR1 SGHVS and CDR2 FQNEAQ come from the germline V gene. Trimming removed 0 bases from V and 2 bases from J; junction bases left unmatched: 5. CDR3 protein: CASSLARLAGLNTGELFF. For the CDR3, the DNA is TGTGCCAGCAGCTTAGCACGACTAGCGGGACTAAACACCGGGGAGCTGTTTTTT.

V usage is TRBV14 and J usage is TRBJ2-7, with D possibly matching TRBD1 (6 bases). The V gene's germline CDR1 is SGHDN and CDR2 FVKESK. V shed 3 bases and J shed 1 base, with 16 bases lying between them. This CDR3 spans 16 amino acids. The CDR3 is CASSQLGTGLSYEQYF. In DNA form, the CDR3 reads TGTGCCAGCAGCCAGTTGGGAACAGGGTTATCCTACGAGCAGTACTTC.

The chain recombines TRBV7-6 with TRBJ2-2; D uncertain. The CDR3 runs 14 residues. Trimming removed 5 bases at V and 2 bases at J, with 9 bases between. Germline V gene sequence: CDR1 SGHVS, CDR2 FNYEAQ. Here the CDR3 reads CASSPDGNTGELFF. CDR3 DNA: TGTGCCAGCAGCCCGGACGGAAACACCGGGGAGCTGTTTTTT.

The V call is TRBV7-9, the J call TRBJ1-4; 7 nucleotides match TRBD1. Losses at the gene ends were 5 bases for V and 8 bases for J; bases not matched to a gene: 8. Germline V lookup: CDR1 SEHNR, CDR2 FQNEAQ (reference sequence). The CDR3 totals 14 residues. CDR3 sequence (DNA): TGTGCCAGCAGCCTAGACAGGGACGGCGAAAAACTGTTTTTT. It yields the protein CASSLDRDGEKLFF.

The table lists this clone with a count of one. The V gene is TRBV27, the J gene TRBJ2-1; 7 nucleotides match TRBD2. After removal of 3 bases from V and 5 bases from J, the junction contained 7 bases not matched to a gene. Germline loops: CDR1 MNHEY, CDR2 SMNVEV (reference sequence). The CDR3 runs 15 residues. The CDR3 DNA follows: TGTGCCAGCAGTTTGTCCGGGACTAACCACAATGAGCAGTTCTTC. Its protein is CASSLSGTNHNEQFF.

Points on this clone: Other DNA sequences in the sample encode the same CDR3. This sequence joins TRBV9 and TRBJ2-3, with 10 bases identical to TRBD2. Germline CDR1 reads SGDLS; CDR2 reads YYNGEE. The length of the CDR3 is 15 residues. V lost 2 bases and J lost 2; bases outside the gene matches: 2. CDR3: CASSVSGRATDTQYF. The CDR3 DNA reads as TGTGCCAGCAGCGTCAGCGGGAGGGCCACAGATACGCAGTATTTT.

The chain links TRBV7-9 to TRBJ1-2; D is perhaps TRBD1 (5 bases). CDR1 is SEHNR and CDR2 is FQNEAQ in the germline V gene (reference sequence). This CDR3 has 18 amino acids. V lost 4 bases and J lost 3, with 24 bases in between. CDR3 DNA sequence: TGTGCCAGCAGCTCTCCCCGCGAAACCGGGACCGAGCACTATGGCTACACCTTC. It yields the protein CASSSPRETGTEHYGYTF.

This chain joins TRBV29-1 and TRBJ2-1; 15 positions match TRBD2. With 6 bases clipped from V and 2 bases from J, the junction kept 11 bases outside the gene matches. This CDR3 has 18 amino acids. Germline V lookup: CDR1 SQVTM, CDR2 ANQGSEA. This CDR3 reads CSVTGLAGGRYAYNEQFF. The CDR3 DNA sequence: TGCAGCGTCACCGGACTAGCGGGAGGGAGGTACGCCTACAATGAGCAGTTCTTC.

The chain links TRBV19 to TRBJ2-7; D assignment may be TRBD1 or TRBD2 (5 bases each). Germline-derived CDR1 and CDR2 are LNHDA and SQIVND (reference sequence). V was shortened by 0 bases and J by 3 bases, with 12 bases between the two germline ends. CDR3 length equals 15 residues. CDR3 in amino acids: CASSIDAGTSYEQYF. In nucleotides, the CDR3 is TGTGCCAGTAGTATAGATGCCGGGACCAGCTACGAGCAGTACTTC.

This chain uses TRBV27 with TRBJ1-5; D remains unclear. Germline assignment: CDR1 MNHEY and CDR2 SMNVEV (reference sequence). V shed 5 bases and J shed 1 base, with 9 bases lying between them. There are 14 residues in the CDR3. In nucleotides, the CDR3 is TGTGCCAGCAGTATTGGCAGCAGCAATCAGCCCCAGCATTTT. Residues: CASSIGSSNQPQHF.

J is TRBJ2-3 and V is TRBV4-2, with 8 bases lining up with TRBD2. V lost 0 bases, J lost 7 bases, and 9 bases stayed unmatched. This CDR3 region has 16 residues. The V gene's germline CDR1 is LGHNA and CDR2 YNFKEQ. The CDR3 DNA reads as TGTGCCAGCAGCCAAGATCCGGGACTAGACGTATATACGCAGTATTTT. Translated, it gives CASSQDPGLDVYTQYF.

The J gene is TRBJ2-2, the V gene TRBV7-7; 13 bases agree with TRBD2. Germline trimming cut 8 bases from V and 6 bases from J; bases unmatched to any gene: 3. This CDR3 is 14 amino acids long. The germline V gene encodes CDR1 SSHAT and CDR2 FNYEAQ (reference sequence). The CDR3 DNA reads TGTGCCAGCGGACTAGCGGGAGTCGCCGGGGAGCTGTTTTTT. Its translation is CASGLAGVAGELFF.

The chain links TRBV2 to TRBJ2-6; possibly TRBD1 or TRBD2 for D (5 bases each). This CDR3 has 16 residues. The V and J ends lost 6 bases and 4 bases respectively, with 16 bases between them. Germline V gene lookup returns CDR1 SNHLY and CDR2 FYNNEI. The CDR3 coding sequence is TGTGCCAGCAGGGGCCTCGGGGCGTTGGGGGCCAACGTCCTGACTTTC. It is translated as CASRGLGALGANVLTF.

The CDR3 sequence is CSVDYGTGEQTQYF. DNA for the CDR3: TGCAGCGTTGATTACGGGACAGGTGAACAGACCCAGTACTTC. The chain recombines TRBV29-1 with TRBJ2-5; 8 bases are a match to TRBD1. The CDR3 runs 14 residues. The germline V gene has CDR1 SQVTM and CDR2 ANQGSEA. V dropped 3 bases and J dropped 6; count of bases not matched to a gene: 9.

The V and J genes are TRBV9 and TRBJ1-3; TRBD1 aligns across 7 bases. CDR3 length: 18 residues. Germline V gene lookup returns CDR1 SGDLS and CDR2 YYNGEE. J was trimmed by 0 bases and V by 0 bases; bases with no gene match: 9. The DNA of the CDR3 is TGTGCCAGCAGCGTAGACGCGGGACAGACCATCTCTGGAAACACCATATATTTT. Translation gives CASSVDAGQTISGNTIYF.

This clone appeared a single time. The chain joins TRBV27 to TRBJ1-1; 7 bases map to TRBD1. The CDR3 contains 15 residues. V was clipped by 5 bases and J by 3 bases; unmatched bases: 9. Germline V CDR1 and CDR2: MNHEY, SMNVEV (reference sequence). CDR3 loop: CASSTQTGLDTEAFF. In DNA, the CDR3 is TGTGCCAGCAGTACCCAGACAGGGTTGGACACTGAAGCTTTCTTT.

This chain joins TRBV27 and TRBJ2-5, with D hard to call. This CDR3 spans 14 amino acids. Germline CDR1 reads MNHEY; CDR2 reads SMNVEV (reference sequence). V was clipped by 3 bases and J by 5 bases, with 13 bases between them. The CDR3 coding sequence is TGTGCCAGCAGTTTGTCGGCCCAAATTGAGACCCAGTACTTC. Protein product: CASSLSAQIETQYF.

CDR3 sequence (DNA): TGTGCCAGCAGCTGGGGAATTGAGGGGAGCTCCTACAATGAGCAGTTCTTC. As protein: CASSWGIEGSSYNEQFF. This rearrangement joins TRBV7-3 to TRBJ2-1; the D gene could be TRBD1 or TRBD2 (5 bases each). The CDR3 is made up of 17 amino acids. The V end lost 4 bases, the J end lost 0 bases, and 16 bases lay between the germline ends. Per the germline V gene, CDR1 is SGHTA and CDR2 is FQGTGA.

The chain has TRBV30 and TRBJ2-4; TRBD1 might be the D (6 bases). The V gene's germline CDR1 is GTSNPN and CDR2 SVGIG (reference sequence). The CDR3 spans 15 residues. V was cut by 3 bases and J by 7 bases, with 19 bases left in between. The CDR3 sequence is CAWRGAPGDANIQYF. CDR3 DNA: TGTGCCTGGAGGGGGGCCCCTGGGGACGCGAACATTCAGTACTTC.

This CDR3 reads CASSGTGANEQYF. CDR3 coding DNA: TGTGCCAGCAGCGGGACAGGGGCCAACGAGCAGTACTTC. V and J are TRBV7-6 and TRBJ2-7, with 10 bases that match TRBD1. CDR1 SGHVS and CDR2 FNYEAQ come from the germline V gene. The CDR3 length is 13 residues. Trimming cost V 5 bases and J 5 bases; bases outside gene matches: 3.

The chain links TRBV6-1 to TRBJ1-5; D is uncertain. The germline gives CDR1 MNHNS, CDR2 SASEGT. V was clipped by 10 bases and J by 5 bases, with 15 bases between them. The CDR3 runs to 13 residues. The CDR3 loop reads CAKLPIIYQPQHF. The CDR3 nucleotides read TGTGCCAAACTACCCATCATATATCAGCCCCAGCATTTT.

This sequence joins TRBV9 and TRBJ2-1; tentatively, D is TRBD2 (6 bases). Per germline, CDR1 SGDLS and CDR2 YYNGEE. There are 15 residues in the CDR3. V dropped 4 bases and J dropped 5 bases, with 16 bases sitting between them. CDR3 loop: CASSPPPGVHNEQFF. The CDR3 DNA sequence: TGTGCCAGCAGCCCACCGCCGGGGGTCCACAATGAGCAGTTCTTC. Full variable domain (remainder filled in from reference TRBV9 and TRBJ2-1): DSGVTQTPKHLITATGQRVTLRCSPRSGDLSVYWYQQSLDQGLQFLIQYYNGEERAKGNILERFSAQQFPDLHSELNLSSLELGDSALYFCASSPPPGVHNEQFFGPGTRLTVL.

The chain links TRBV11-2 to TRBJ2-5, with D maybe TRBD2 (5 bases). The CDR3 sequence is 16 residues long. CDR1 and CDR2 from the germline V gene are SGHAT and FQNNGV. V was trimmed by 2 bases and J by 5 bases, leaving 18 bases between them. The CDR3 spells CASSLYSWGGEETQYF. CDR3 coding DNA: TGTGCCAGCAGCTTATACTCCTGGGGTGGGGAGGAGACCCAGTACTTC.

In its sample, this clone was seen a few times. The rearrangement uses TRBV9 and TRBJ2-3; D unresolved. CDR3 length equals 10 residues. CDR1 and CDR2 from the germline V gene are SGDLS and YYNGEE. The V end lost 7 bases, the J end lost 1 base, and 1 base lay between the germline ends. The CDR3 nucleotides read TGTGCCAGCGGCACAGATACGCAGTATTTT. It codes for CASGTDTQYF.